A single sample is the source of the 32 T cell receptor beta chains below, sequenced in a study of cytomegalovirus exposure and HLA in healthy donors. With 60 Vbeta and 13 Jbeta primers, the PCR was carried out. The table came from immunoSEQ multiplex PCR; TCRdb's copy has only in-frame clones and leaves some out. Of approximately 140,000 clones in the sample, 79% are singletons; the top ten hold just under 1%. Sequenced input: PBMCs. These receptors all come from a man between 18 and 29 years old in good health and CMV-seronegative.

This clone occurred a few times. The rearrangement uses TRBV2 and TRBJ1-5; D is unclear. V lost 6 bases to trimming and J lost 2 bases, with 8 bases between them. The CDR3 has 13 residues. CDR1 and CDR2 (germline): SNHLY, FYNNEI. In DNA, the CDR3 is TGTGCCAGCAGGAAGGAGGGCAATCAGCCCCAGCATTTT. Protein product: CASRKEGNQPQHF.

This clone was recorded once. The rearrangement uses TRBV13 and TRBJ2-3, with TRBD2 matching 9 bases. With V trimmed by 8 bases and J by 3 bases, 6 bases remained unmatched. CDR3 length: 14 residues. Germline V gene data show CDR1 as PRHDT and CDR2 as FYEKMQ (reference sequence). CDR3: CASGSSGETDTQYF. CDR3 sequence (DNA): TGTGCCAGCGGATCTAGCGGGGAAACAGATACGCAGTATTTT.

The V and J genes are TRBV7-9 and TRBJ1-2, with 8 bases aligning to TRBD1. This CDR3 has 14 residues. Germline CDR1 is SEHNR and CDR2 is FQNEAQ (reference sequence). Unmatched junction bases numbered 8, after V lost 6 bases and J lost 5 bases. CDR3: CASSPSTGVYGYTF. The CDR3 DNA reads TGTGCCAGCAGTCCCTCGACAGGGGTATATGGCTACACCTTC.

Of note for this clone: This sample also contains other DNA sequences that code for the same CDR3. As DNA, the CDR3 is TGCGCCAGCAGCCAACTTCTGGGACAGGGGACTAATGAAAAACTGTTTTTT. Translated, it gives CASSQLLGQGTNEKLFF. V is TRBV4-3 and J is TRBJ1-4; 10 bases line up with TRBD1. The CDR3 is made up of 17 amino acids. Looked up from germline, CDR1 is LGHNA and CDR2 is YSLEER. The J segment lost 2 bases and the V segment lost 2 bases, leaving 5 bases of the junction unmatched.

The chain uses TRBV7-3 and TRBJ2-7; 9 nucleotides align to TRBD1. The germline V gene encodes CDR1 SGHTA and CDR2 FQGTGA. V was pared by 6 bases and J by 6 bases, with 6 bases of the junction left unmatched. This CDR3 is 13 amino acids long. The CDR3 DNA follows: TGTGCCAGCAGGGCAACAGGGGGCGGCGAGCAGTACTTC. Translating gives CASRATGGGEQYF.

This CDR3 is CASSPEGLLDEQYF. CDR3 bases: TGTGCCAGCAGCCCGGAAGGACTGCTCGACGAGCAGTACTTC. The gene calls are TRBV9 and TRBJ2-7; TRBD2 is a possible D gene (5 bases). Trimming pared 4 bases from V and 5 bases from J, leaving 16 bases between. Germline lookup yields CDR1 SGDLS and CDR2 YYNGEE. The CDR3 sequence is 14 residues long.

The J gene is TRBJ1-1, the V gene TRBV5-1; 7 nucleotides align to TRBD1. The germline V gene encodes CDR1 SGHRS and CDR2 YFSETQ. The CDR3 spans 15 residues. The V segment lost 0 bases and the J segment 1 base; nucleotides outside the gene matches: 3. CDR3 amino acids: CASSLANRGNTEAFF. CDR3 nucleotide sequence: TGCGCCAGCAGCTTGGCCAACAGGGGGAACACTGAAGCTTTCTTT.

The chain employs TRBV5-6 and TRBJ1-2; perhaps TRBD1 as D (6 bases). The germline V and J ends were trimmed by 6 bases and 8 bases, with 14 bases remaining between them. This CDR3 has 12 residues. The germline V gene encodes CDR1 SGHDT and CDR2 YYEEEE. CDR3 bases: TGTGCCAGCACCCTTGGGGGCAGAGGCTACACCTTC. It specifies CASTLGGRGYTF.

The V call is TRBV4-2, the J call TRBJ2-1, with D perhaps matching TRBD1 (6 bases). The V and J ends lost 0 bases and 2 bases respectively, with 17 bases between them. The CDR3 consists of 18 residues. CDR1 is LGHNA and CDR2 is YNFKEQ in the germline V gene. The CDR3 coding sequence is TGTGCCAGCAGCCAAGATCCCCCCGGACAGAGAACCTACAATGAGCAGTTCTTC. It codes for CASSQDPPGQRTYNEQFF.

The chain couples TRBV2 to TRBJ2-5; D remains ambiguous. The J call is doubtful: the DNA matches TRBJ2-7 better. In germline, CDR1 is SNHLY, CDR2 FYNNEI. There are 11 residues in the CDR3. The CDR3 loop is CASSEGYEQYF. CDR3 sequence (DNA): TGTGCCAGCAGTGAAGGCTACGAGCAGTACTTC.

V usage is TRBV30 and J usage is TRBJ1-1; D not certain. Trimming took off 2 bases at V and 4 bases at J, with 17 bases between the two ends. Germline CDR1 GTSNPN, CDR2 SVGIG (reference sequence). The CDR3 is 15 residues long. CDR3 loop: CAWSNFVARGTEAFF. CDR3 DNA sequence: TGTGCCTGGAGTAACTTTGTGGCGCGGGGCACTGAAGCTTTCTTT.

The chain links TRBV7-2 to TRBJ2-2; 10 bases align to TRBD2. The CDR3 is made up of 15 amino acids. V was clipped by 5 bases and J by 5 bases; unmatched bases: 5. The germline V gene encodes CDR1 SGHTA and CDR2 FQGNSA. CDR3 DNA: TGTGCCAGCAGCCAGCGGGGGGGCCGTACCGGGGAGCTGTTTTTT. Translating gives CASSQRGGRTGELFF.

This chain links TRBV19 with TRBJ1-2; D not resolved. The germline CDR1 and CDR2 sequences are LNHDA and SQIVND (reference sequence). The CDR3 runs 14 residues. The V end was cut by 7 bases, the J end by 4 bases, with 16 bases between. The CDR3 DNA reads as TGTGCCAGTAACTCTGGGAGACTGAGCTATGGCTACACCTTC. Translating gives CASNSGRLSYGYTF.

The chain combines TRBV4-2 with TRBJ1-1; a weak D match, TRBD1 (5 bases). The V end lost 4 bases, the J end lost 4 bases, and 25 bases lay between the germline ends. Germline V gives CDR1 LGHNA, CDR2 YNFKEQ. The CDR3 spans 18 residues. The CDR3 loop is CASSPEPDIGEGSTEAFF. Written as DNA, the CDR3 is TGTGCCAGCAGCCCCGAACCTGACATAGGGGAGGGGAGCACTGAAGCTTTCTTT.

This chain uses TRBV15 with TRBJ2-7; possible D gene TRBD2, 5 bases. V lost 0 bases and J 0 bases, leaving 9 bases between the germline ends. CDR3 size: 15 residues. CDR1 is LNHNV and CDR2 is YYDKDF in the germline V gene (reference sequence). CDR3 coding DNA: TGTGCCACCAGCAGAGAAGGACTCCTCTCCTACGAGCAGTACTTC. Amino acids: CATSREGLLSYEQYF.

V gene TRBV6-5 combines with J gene TRBJ1-2; unclear D gene. Looked up from germline, CDR1 is MNHEY and CDR2 is SVGAGI. The CDR3 is 14 amino acids. V was trimmed by 0 bases and J by 8 bases, leaving 13 bases between them. CDR3 protein: CASSYSKVRPGYTF. The CDR3, as DNA: TGTGCCAGCAGTTACTCGAAAGTCAGGCCCGGCTACACCTTC.

This clone has a handful of counts. As DNA, the CDR3 is TGTGCCAGCAGTGACTGGACAGGGGGCATATACTTC. Amino acids: CASSDWTGGIYF. The chain couples TRBV6-1 to TRBJ2-4, with 11 bases that match TRBD1. The CDR3 contains 12 residues. From germline, CDR1 is MNHNS and CDR2 SASEGT. V was clipped by 3 bases and J by 16 bases; unmatched bases: 5.

The rearrangement links TRBV25-1 to TRBJ1-6; D is perhaps TRBD1 (6 bases). The CDR3 consists of 15 residues. Trimming pared 11 bases from V and 8 bases from J, leaving 22 bases between. Germline V lookup: CDR1 MGHDK, CDR2 SYGVNS. Here the CDR3 DNA reads TGTGCCTCCTCAACGAGAGGGGGTCCTCATTCACCCCTCCACTTT. This gives the protein CASSTRGGPHSPLHF.

The chain joins TRBV19 to TRBJ2-7; D possibly corresponds to TRBD1 (7 bases). Germline assignment: CDR1 LNHDA and CDR2 SQIVND (reference sequence). V gave up 5 bases and J gave up 3 bases, with 11 bases separating them. The CDR3 extends over 13 amino acids. The DNA of the CDR3 is TGTGCCAGTAGTGCGGGACAGAGCTACGAGCAGTACTTC. Amino acid sequence: CASSAGQSYEQYF.

The chain couples TRBV2 to TRBJ2-5, with TRBD2 matching 7 bases. This CDR3 has 16 amino acids. Trimming cost V 10 bases and J 2 bases; bases outside gene matches: 16. The germline CDR1 and CDR2 sequences are SNHLY and FYNNEI. The CDR3 reads CATQDGGTGKQETQYF. Here the CDR3 DNA reads TGTGCCACCCAGGACGGGGGGACGGGAAAACAAGAGACCCAGTACTTC.

The chain combines TRBV2 with TRBJ1-6, with D maybe TRBD1 (6 bases). Germline CDR1 is SNHLY and CDR2 is FYNNEI. The CDR3 has 16 residues. Trimming stripped 7 bases from V and 7 bases from J, with 20 bases between. The CDR3 nucleotides are TGTGCCAGCACCTTAAAACAGGGAAGAAAGAATTCACCCCTCCACTTT. This gives the protein CASTLKQGRKNSPLHF.

Only a few counts were recorded for this clone. CDR3 sequence (DNA): TGCGCCAGCAGATCGACAGACAGATATCTTGAAGCTTTCTTT. Amino acids: CASRSTDRYLEAFF. The genes are TRBV5-1 and TRBJ1-1; possible D gene TRBD1, 5 bases. Germline CDR1 and CDR2: SGHRS and YFSETQ. Trimming removed 5 bases from V and 7 bases from J, with 18 bases in between. The CDR3 has 14 amino acids.

This rearrangement joins TRBV5-4 to TRBJ2-7; 7 positions match TRBD1. This CDR3 has 15 amino acids. Looked up from germline, CDR1 is SGHNT and CDR2 is YYREEE (reference sequence). Trimming cost V 1 base and J 0 bases; bases outside gene matches: 4. CDR3 in DNA: TGTGCCAGCAGCTTGACAGGGGCAACCTCCTACGAGCAGTACTTC. Translating it yields CASSLTGATSYEQYF. Using reference TRBV5-4 and TRBJ2-7 for the parts outside the CDR3, the full variable domain is ETGVTQSPTHLIKTRGQQVTLRCSSQSGHNTVSWYQQALGQGPQFIFQYYREEENGRGNFPPRFSGLQFPNYSSELNVNALELDDSALYLCASSLTGATSYEQYFGPGTRLTVT.

This clone has more than one count but fewer than ten. V gene TRBV6-5 combines with J gene TRBJ1-2, with 8 bases identical to TRBD1. This CDR3 region has 13 residues. Germline CDR1 is MNHEY and CDR2 is SVGAGI. Germline trimming cut 6 bases from V and 4 bases from J; bases unmatched to any gene: 4. CDR3 in DNA: TGTGCCAGCAGATCGACAGGGGTCTATGGCTACACCTTC. Protein: CASRSTGVYGYTF.

This chain connects TRBV19 to TRBJ1-5; TRBD1 aligns across 8 bases. CDR3 length equals 16 residues. The germline CDR1 and CDR2 sequences are LNHDA and SQIVND (reference sequence). Trimming at V came to 5 bases and at J to 2 bases, leaving 8 bases not matched to a gene. CDR3 loop: CASSPQGAMGNQPQHF. The CDR3 coding sequence is TGTGCCAGTAGTCCCCAGGGGGCGATGGGCAATCAGCCCCAGCATTTT.

V and J are TRBV4-3 and TRBJ1-2, with a possible D match to TRBD1 (5 bases). The V and J ends lost 0 bases and 8 bases respectively, with 16 bases between them. Germline CDR1 and CDR2: LGHNA and YSLEER. This CDR3 contains 15 residues. In DNA form, the CDR3 reads TGCGCCAGCAGCCAAGATCCCCCAGGGCGGGGAGGCTACACCTTC. Amino acids: CASSQDPPGRGGYTF.

The V gene is TRBV6-1, the J gene TRBJ2-3, with TRBD1 matching 8 bases. V lost 3 bases to trimming and J lost 1 base; unmatched junction nucleotides: 3. Germline V lookup: CDR1 MNHNS, CDR2 SASEGT. CDR3 length: 15 residues. The CDR3 loop is CASSDVTGGTDTQYF. In nucleotides, the CDR3 is TGTGCCAGCAGTGACGTGACAGGGGGCACAGATACGCAGTATTTT.

CDR3 bases: TGCGCCAGCACCAGTAGGGGCTACACCGGGGAGCTGTTTTTT. Translation gives CASTSRGYTGELFF. The chain recombines TRBV5-1 with TRBJ2-2; D may be TRBD1 (5 bases). Germline loops: CDR1 SGHRS, CDR2 YFSETQ. V lost 6 bases and J lost 3, with 12 bases in between. CDR3 length: 14 amino acids.

The chain is built from TRBV29-1 and TRBJ1-2, with no clear D. The V end lost 7 bases, the J end lost 2 bases, and 11 bases lay between the germline ends. The CDR3 is 12 residues long. Germline values: CDR1 SQVTM, CDR2 ANQGSEA. The CDR3 DNA reads TGCAGCGGAGGGATCGTCAACTATGGCTACACCTTC. Its translation: CSGGIVNYGYTF.

The V gene is TRBV7-2, the J gene TRBJ1-6; TRBD1 is a possible D gene (6 bases). The V end was cut by 4 bases, the J end by 10 bases, with 14 bases between. CDR3 length equals 14 residues. Germline V gene lookup returns CDR1 SGHTA and CDR2 FQGNSA. DNA for the CDR3: TGTGCCAGCAGCTATACAGGGACGAACTCACCCCTCCACTTT. It yields the protein CASSYTGTNSPLHF.

This chain connects TRBV4-3 to TRBJ1-6; TRBD1 aligns across 10 bases. Germline CDR1 reads LGHNA; CDR2 reads YSLEER. The V and J ends lost 6 bases and 11 bases, in that order; junction bases with no gene match: 7. This CDR3 is built from 14 residues. This CDR3 is CASRQGQGPTPLHF. The CDR3 bases are TGCGCCAGCAGACAGGGACAGGGGCCGACACCCCTCCACTTT.

The sample holds a few counts of this clone. The rearrangement uses TRBV5-1 and TRBJ1-1; 7 nucleotides match TRBD1. The CDR3 contains 16 residues. From germline, CDR1 is SGHRS and CDR2 YFSETQ. Unmatched junction bases numbered 7, after V lost 1 base and J lost 1 base. The CDR3 loop reads CASSLRGGYANTEAFF. Here the CDR3 DNA reads TGCGCCAGCAGCTTGCGAGGGGGCTACGCGAACACTGAAGCTTTCTTT. The full variable domain, with the rest looked up from reference TRBV5-1 and TRBJ1-1, is KAGVTQTPRYLIKTRGQQVTLSCSPISGHRSVSWYQQTPGQGLQFLFEYFSETQRNKGNFPGRFSGRQFSNSRSEMNVSTLELGDSALYLCASSLRGGYANTEAFFGQGTRLTVV.